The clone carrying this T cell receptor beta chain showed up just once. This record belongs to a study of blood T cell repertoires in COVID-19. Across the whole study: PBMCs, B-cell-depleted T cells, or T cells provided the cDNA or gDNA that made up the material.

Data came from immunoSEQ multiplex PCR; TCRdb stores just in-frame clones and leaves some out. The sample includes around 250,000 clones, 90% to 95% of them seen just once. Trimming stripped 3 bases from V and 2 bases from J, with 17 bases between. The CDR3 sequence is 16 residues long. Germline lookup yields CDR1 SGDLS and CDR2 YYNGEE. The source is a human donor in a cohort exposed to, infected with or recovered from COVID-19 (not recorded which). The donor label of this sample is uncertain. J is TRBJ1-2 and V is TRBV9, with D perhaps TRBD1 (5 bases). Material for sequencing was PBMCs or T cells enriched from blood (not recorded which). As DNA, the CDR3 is TGTGCCAGCAGCGCCACAGAACTTGGGGCGAACTATGGCTACACCTTC. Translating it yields CASSATELGANYGYTF.